This T cell receptor (beta chain) was observed in a study of T cell responses to AZD1222 COVID-19 vaccine. Study results and caveats: Vaccine-related CD4 TCRs covered spike, predominating at 160-218 and 743-854. Donors skewed white British and female; clonal diversity was possibly underestimated. An increase in Spike-specific TCR breadth and depth was observed after two AZD1222 doses. Seropositivity was recorded at baseline in only a handful of AZD1222 recipients.

Sequenced by immunoSEQ multiplex PCR; TCRdb stores in-frame clones only, minus some. The sample carries about 110,000 clones, about nine tenths recorded once. Note on this clone: The antigen remains undetermined.

The CDR3 has 13 residues. V was clipped by 6 bases and J by 0 bases, with 3 bases between them. The source was peripheral blood, collected on day 0 of AZD1222 vaccination. The chain links TRBV12-3 or TRBV12-4 to TRBJ2-6; D is unclear. The sequence was obtained from an adult in good health. The DNA for the CDR3 is TGTGCCAGCAGCATCTCTGGGGCCAACGTCCTGACTTTC. Translating it yields CASSISGANVLTF.